Listed below are T cell receptor beta chains from one sample, sequenced in a study of Graves' ophthalmopathy and Graves' hyperthyroidism. Each CDR3 protein gets one entry after TCRdb re-called the multiplex PCR reads with MiXCR. The top ten clones hold approximately 6.9% of a sample with roughly 610,000 distinct CDR3 sequences, 22% of them seen once. The material sequenced was peripheral blood. These receptors came from a woman aged 18-30 years with stable Graves' hyperthyroidism. Some clones in this sample may be carry-over from other donors' samples. The CDR3 runs from the conserved cysteine through the conserved F or W. The D gene is left open where the match is weak. Size tells how often a clone was seen (once, few, many) or the class of an expanded clone, and some rows leave it out.

J gene,clone size,CDR3 length,V gene,D gene,CDR3 protein,CDR3 DNA
TRBJ1-2,few,13,TRBV12-3/TRBV12-4,-,CASTDGANYGYTF,TGTGCCAGCACAGACGGGGCTAACTATGGCTACACCTTC
TRBJ1-5,many,17,TRBV6-1,TRBD1,CASRGILGQGVGQPQHF,TGTGCCAGCAGAGGTATCCTGGGACAGGGAGTTGGTCAGCCCCAGCATTTT
TRBJ1-6,-,12,TRBV7-9,-,CASSLEGLPLHF,TGTGCCAGCAGCTTAGAAGGGCTCCCCCTCCACTTT
TRBJ1-1,-,13,TRBV10-3,TRBD1,CAIGQGPNTEAFF,TGTGCCATCGGACAGGGGCCGAACACTGAAGCTTTCTTT
TRBJ2-7,few,12,TRBV3-1,-,CASSQESYEQYF,TGTGCCAGCAGCCAAGAAAGCTACGAGCAGTACTTC
TRBJ1-1,-,13,TRBV12-3/TRBV12-4,-,CASTRGGITEAFF,TGTGCCAGCACCCGGGGCGGAATCACTGAAGCTTTCTTT
TRBJ2-2,-,17,TRBV20-1,-,CSARDGGSAWNAGELFF,TGCAGTGCTAGAGATGGAGGGTCAGCTTGGAACGCCGGGGAGCTGTTTTTT
TRBJ1-2,many,10,TRBV10-1,-,CASIPGGYTF,TGCGCCAGCATTCCCGGGGGCTACACCTTC
TRBJ2-7,-,14,TRBV7-8,-,CASSLVVSSYEQYF,TGTGCCAGCAGCTTAGTTGTCAGCTCCTACGAGCAGTACTTC
TRBJ1-6,many,14,TRBV9,-,CASSPERGGSPLHF,TGTGCCAGCAGCCCCGAGCGAGGGGGTTCACCCCTCCACTTT
TRBJ2-2,many,15,TRBV28,TRBD2,CASSPVAGAVGELFF,TGTGCCAGCAGTCCTGTAGCGGGAGCGGTCGGGGAGCTGTTTTTT
TRBJ1-6,many,15,TRBV6-1,-,CASRQDSSYNSPLHF,TGTGCCAGCAGACAAGACAGCTCCTATAATTCACCCCTCCACTTT
TRBJ2-2,many,13,TRBV12-3/TRBV12-4,-,CASSLRYTGELFF,TGTGCCAGCAGTTTGCGGTACACCGGGGAGCTGTTTTTT
TRBJ2-5,many,14,TRBV6-2/TRBV6-3,TRBD2,CASSSPAGEETQYF,TGTGCCAGCAGTTCTCCTGCGGGGGAGGAGACCCAGTACTTC
TRBJ1-6,many,14,TRBV18,-,CASSQGRGSSPLHF,TGTGCCAGCTCACAGGGAAGAGGAAGCTCACCCCTCCACTTT
TRBJ2-7,-,14,TRBV18,TRBD1,CASSPGQGLDEQYF,TGTGCCAGCTCACCGGGACAGGGGCTGGACGAGCAGTACTTC
TRBJ2-7,many,13,TRBV11-3,-,CASSFRSSPEQYF,TGTGCCAGCAGCTTCAGGTCGAGTCCCGAGCAGTACTTC